The present TCR beta chain was sequenced within a study of response to subunit inactivated influenza vaccine. Points from the study as a whole: With each seasonal influenza vaccination, the authors suggested, few new T cells are recruited.

Via MiXCR, TCRdb re-called the RT-PCR reads, giving one row per CDR3 protein. The sample yields approximately 500,000 distinct CDR3 sequences, 10% to 15% seen once. This clonotype was observed a few times. Its antigen is as yet unknown. CDR3 length: 13 amino acids. Trimming took 7 bases from V and 3 from J; bases not matched to a gene: 7. CDR1 is DFQATT and CDR2 is SNEGSKA in the germline V gene (reference sequence). This specimen consisted of PBMCs from blood, obtained roughly 46 days after vaccination. This chain links TRBV20-1 with TRBJ2-7; TRBD1 matches at 9 bases. This clonotype originated in a man aged 50 to 59 who received an inactivated influenza vaccine. The CDR3 DNA sequence: TGCAGTGGTGGACAGGGGTTCATCTACGAGCAGTACTTC. It encodes CSGGQGFIYEQYF.